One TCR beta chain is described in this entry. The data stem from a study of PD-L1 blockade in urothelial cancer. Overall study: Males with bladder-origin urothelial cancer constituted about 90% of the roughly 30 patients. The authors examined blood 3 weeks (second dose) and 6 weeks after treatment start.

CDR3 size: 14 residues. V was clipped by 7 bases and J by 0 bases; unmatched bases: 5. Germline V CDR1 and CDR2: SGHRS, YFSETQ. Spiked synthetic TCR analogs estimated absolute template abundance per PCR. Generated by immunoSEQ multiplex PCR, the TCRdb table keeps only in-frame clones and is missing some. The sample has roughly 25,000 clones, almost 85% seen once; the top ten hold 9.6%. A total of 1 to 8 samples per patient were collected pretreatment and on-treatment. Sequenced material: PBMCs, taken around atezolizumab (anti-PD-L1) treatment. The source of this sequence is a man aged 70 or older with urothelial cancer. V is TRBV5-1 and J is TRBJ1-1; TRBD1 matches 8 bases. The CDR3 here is CASGQGAMNTEAFF. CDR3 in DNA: TGCGCCAGCGGCCAGGGGGCGATGAACACTGAAGCTTTCTTT. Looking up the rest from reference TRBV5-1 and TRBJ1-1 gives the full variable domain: KAGVTQTPRYLIKTRGQQVTLSCSPISGHRSVSWYQQTPGQGLQFLFEYFSETQRNKGNFPGRFSGRQFSNSRSEMNVSTLELGDSALYLCASGQGAMNTEAFFGQGTRLTVV.